Sequencing of this T cell receptor beta chain was carried out in a study of molecular identifiers for immune sequencing clone quantification. The CDR3 loop spans 15 amino acids. The germline V gene encodes CDR1 MNHEY and CDR2 SMNVEV (reference sequence). Trimming took 3 bases from V and 8 from J, leaving 17 bases between them. Naive CD8 libraries used about 20,000 to 1,000,000 sorted cells and 10%, 30% or 50% RNA. Listed TCR primers, together with previously described methods, were used for the bulk TCR libraries. TCRdb fed the PCR reads into MiXCR, producing one record per CDR3 protein. The top ten clones hold 0.7% to 0.95% of a sample with approximately 590,000 distinct CDR3 sequences, around 25% of them seen once.

The J gene is TRBJ2-1, the V gene TRBV27, with D possibly being TRBD1 (6 bases). Sequencing was performed on naive CD8+ T cells from blood, with Jurkat cell RNA spiked in. Subset indicated: FACS-sorted CD8+CD4-CCR7+CD45RA+ naive T cells. The TCR comes from a human donor in good health. Some libraries in this study had Jurkat cell RNA spiked in. CDR3 coding DNA: TGTGCCAGCAGTTTTGGGGGACATCGAGCCGATGAGCAGTTCTTC. Protein product: CASSFGGHRADEQFF.